This passage covers 5 T cell receptor beta chains from one sample sequenced in a study of CD4+ T cells in melanoma. The data were produced by immunoSEQ multiplex PCR, yet TCRdb's version contains in-frame clones alone and is incomplete. The table has 120,000 to 150,000 clones, about 93% seen once; the top ten hold less than 2%. These receptors were collected from a human donor with melanoma.

The chain carries TRBV21-1 and TRBJ1-6. TRBV21-1 is tagged as a pseudogene. The CDR3 contains 16 residues. The CDR3 loop is CASSKVDLPGNSPLHF. The CDR3 nucleotides are TGTGCCAGCAGCAAAGTTGACCTCCCGGGTAATTCACCCCTCCACTTT.

This chain joins TRBV30 and TRBJ1-1; D possibly corresponds to TRBD1 (5 bases). The length of the CDR3 is 14 residues. Germline CDR1 and CDR2: GTSNPN and SVGIG (reference sequence). The V end lost 5 bases, the J end lost 1 base, and 14 bases lay between the germline ends. The CDR3 reads CAWLRAIKNTEAFF. CDR3 sequence (DNA): TGTGCCTGGCTCAGGGCAATCAAGAACACTGAAGCTTTCTTT. Complete variable domain (other parts from reference TRBV30 and TRBJ1-1): SQTIHQWPATLVQPVGSPLSLECTVEGTSNPNLYWYRQAAGRGLQLLFYSVGIGQISSEVPQNLSASRPQDRQFILSSKKLLLSDSGFYLCAWLRAIKNTEAFFGQGTRLTVV.

The genes are TRBV5-1 and TRBJ1-5; tentative D call: TRBD1 (6 bases). The CDR3 sequence is 16 residues long. CDR1 SGHRS and CDR2 YFSETQ come from the germline V gene. The V end was cut by 0 bases, the J end by 4 bases, with 14 bases between. CDR3 amino acids: CASSLAPGAGNQPQHF. The CDR3 coding sequence is TGCGCCAGCAGCTTGGCCCCAGGGGCCGGTAATCAGCCCCAGCATTTT.

The chain employs TRBV2 and TRBJ1-6, with 9 positions matching TRBD1. J lost 8 bases, V lost 7 bases, and 9 bases had no gene match. Germline CDR1 and CDR2: SNHLY and FYNNEI. The CDR3 consists of 15 residues. This CDR3 is CASTGQGTVHSPLHF. CDR3 bases: TGTGCCAGCACGGGACAGGGAACCGTCCATTCACCCCTCCACTTT.

This clone occurred once. The rearrangement uses TRBV21-1 and TRBJ1-5. TRBV21-1 is reported as a pseudogene. CDR3 length: 19 amino acids. Here the CDR3 reads CASSKARGPIARGNQPQHF. CDR3 nucleotides: TGTGCCAGCAGCAAAGCTAGGGGACCTATAGCGCGAGGCAATCAGCCCCAGCATTTT.